The 12 T cell receptor beta chains below were found in one sample sequenced in a study of blood T cell repertoires in COVID-19. Some clones are missing from TCRdb's copy, which holds only in-frame ones; the method was immunoSEQ multiplex PCR. Counted here are around 300,000 clones, approximately 85% occurring once; the ten biggest clones make up approximately 11%. Sequenced: peripheral blood. The receptor set was obtained from an older woman with acute or convalescent COVID-19.

The rearrangement links TRBV28 to TRBJ2-1, with 7 bases aligning to TRBD2. CDR1 and CDR2 from the germline V gene are MDHEN and SYDVKM. The CDR3 loop spans 16 amino acids. J gave up 4 bases and V 7 bases, and 13 bases lay outside the gene matches. The CDR3 here is CASNPSGQVIYNEQFF. The CDR3 bases are TGTGCCAGCAACCCTAGCGGCCAGGTGATATACAATGAGCAGTTCTTC.

The sample holds one count of this clone. The rearrangement joins TRBV29-1 to TRBJ2-2; no clear D gene. This CDR3 has 13 amino acids. CDR1 and CDR2 from the germline V gene are SQVTM and ANQGSEA. The V end lost 3 bases, the J end lost 5 bases, and 10 bases lay between the germline ends. CDR3 DNA sequence: TGCAGCGTTGAGGCCAGAACGACCGGGGAGCTGTTTTTT. Amino acid sequence: CSVEARTTGELFF.

This chain connects TRBV6-1 to TRBJ1-4; 9 bases fit TRBD1. The CDR3 covers 16 residues. J lost 7 bases, V lost 1 base, and 7 bases had no gene match. The germline V gene encodes CDR1 MNHNS and CDR2 SASEGT. DNA for the CDR3: TGTGCCAGCAGTGAAGTCTCCGGGACAGGGTCTGAAAAACTGTTTTTT. This encodes CASSEVSGTGSEKLFF.

This clone has a handful of counts. The CDR3 DNA sequence: TGTGCCAGCAGCTCCGGACAGCCGGGACAGATAAACTATGGCTACACCTTC. Translating gives CASSSGQPGQINYGYTF. V usage is TRBV7-9 and J usage is TRBJ1-2; 7 nucleotides match TRBD1. Unmatched junction bases numbered 13, after V lost 4 bases and J lost 2 bases. Germline V CDR1 and CDR2: SEHNR, FQNEAQ (reference sequence). This CDR3 spans 17 amino acids. Combining the CDR3 with reference TRBV7-9 and TRBJ1-2 gives the whole variable domain DTGVSQNPRHKITKRGQNVTFRCDPISEHNRLYWYRQTLGQGPEFLTYFQNEAQLEKSRLLSDRFSAERPKGSFSTLEIQRTEQGDSAMYLCASSSGQPGQINYGYTFGSGTRLTVV.

This chain uses TRBV2 with TRBJ1-6; 7 bases agree with TRBD1. This CDR3 has 15 amino acids. J lost 6 bases, V lost 6 bases, and 8 bases had no gene match. The germline V gene has CDR1 SNHLY and CDR2 FYNNEI. CDR3 DNA sequence: TGTGCCAGCAGGTCACAGGGGCTTAGTAATTCACCCCTCCACTTT. Translation gives CASRSQGLSNSPLHF.

This chain uses TRBV5-1 with TRBJ2-7; tentative D call: TRBD2 (7 bases). V was clipped by 1 base and J by 1 base, with 12 bases between them. This CDR3 is built from 15 residues. CDR1 and CDR2 from the germline V gene are SGHRS and YFSETQ. As DNA, the CDR3 is TGCGCCAGCAGCTTGACGGGGGGCAGGTCCTACGAGCAGTACTTC. Its translation: CASSLTGGRSYEQYF.

Concerning this clone itself: Additional DNA sequences in this sample encode the identical CDR3. The gene calls are TRBV12-5 and TRBJ2-3; D gene uncertain. CDR3 length: 13 residues. Trimming shortened V by 1 base and J by 1 base, and 3 bases separated the two germline ends. Germline V gene sequence: CDR1 LGHNT, CDR2 FRNRAP. CDR3 residues: CASGLAGTDTQYF. The CDR3 bases are TGTGCTAGTGGTTTGGCGGGCACAGATACGCAGTATTTT.

This clone was detected only once. J is TRBJ1-2 and V is TRBV5-8; D gene unclear. Germline V gene data show CDR1 as SGHTS and CDR2 as YDEGEE. The CDR3 is 13 residues long. V was trimmed by 3 bases and J by 4 bases, leaving 10 bases between them. The CDR3 DNA reads as TGTGCCAGCAGCTCTAACGCTCGCTATGGCTACACCTTC. Protein: CASSSNARYGYTF.

The chain is built from TRBV7-2 and TRBJ1-5, with 8 bases lining up with TRBD1. The CDR3 has 16 amino acids. CDR1 SGHTA and CDR2 FQGNSA come from the germline V gene. Losses at the gene ends were 3 bases for V and 2 bases for J; bases not matched to a gene: 6. In DNA, the CDR3 is TGTGCCAGCAGCTTTGGACAGGGAAGGGGCAATCAGCCCCAGCATTTT. This translates into CASSFGQGRGNQPQHF.

J is TRBJ1-2 and V is TRBV10-3, with D maybe TRBD1 (6 bases). V was clipped by 8 bases and J by 8 bases, with 24 bases between them. Germline V gene data show CDR1 as ENHRY and CDR2 as SYGVKD. The CDR3 totals 15 residues. CDR3 nucleotides: TGTGCCATCCCAACCACCGGGACACCCGATGACGGCTACACCTTC. It yields the protein CAIPTTGTPDDGYTF.

This clone came up once. This chain uses TRBV27 with TRBJ2-5; 13 bases align to TRBD2. Germline loops: CDR1 MNHEY, CDR2 SMNVEV (reference sequence). The J segment lost 1 base and the V segment lost 7 bases, leaving 9 bases of the junction unmatched. The CDR3 totals 17 residues. The CDR3 DNA follows: TGTGCCAGCACCTGGACTAGCGGGGGCCGTCCCCAAGAGACCCAGTACTTC. Its translation is CASTWTSGGRPQETQYF.

Points on this clone: Its ends do not fully match the called genes, so a read error is possible. The genes are TRBV19 and TRBJ1-1; 7 positions agree with TRBD1. The CDR3 runs to 13 residues. Per germline, CDR1 LNHDA and CDR2 SQIVND (reference sequence). CDR3 residues: CATSSGARGYAFF. CDR3 in DNA: TGTGCCACTAGTAGCGGCGCCAGGGGGTATGCTTTCTTT.